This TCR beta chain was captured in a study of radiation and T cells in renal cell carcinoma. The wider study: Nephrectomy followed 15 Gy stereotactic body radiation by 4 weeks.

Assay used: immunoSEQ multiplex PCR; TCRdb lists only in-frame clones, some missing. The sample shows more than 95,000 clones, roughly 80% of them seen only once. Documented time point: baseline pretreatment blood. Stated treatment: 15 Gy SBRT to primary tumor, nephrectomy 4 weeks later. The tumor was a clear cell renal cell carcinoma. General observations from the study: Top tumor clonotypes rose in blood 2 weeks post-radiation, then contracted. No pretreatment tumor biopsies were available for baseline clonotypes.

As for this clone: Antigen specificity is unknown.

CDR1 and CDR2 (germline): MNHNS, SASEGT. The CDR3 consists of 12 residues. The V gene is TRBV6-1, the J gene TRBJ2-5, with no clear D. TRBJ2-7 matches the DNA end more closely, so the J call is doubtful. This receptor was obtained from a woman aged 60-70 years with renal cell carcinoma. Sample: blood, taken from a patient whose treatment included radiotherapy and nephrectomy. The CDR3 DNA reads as TGTGCCAGCCAATGGCTGGGTTACGAGCAGTACTTC. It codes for CASQWLGYEQYF.